These T cell receptor beta chains were read from a single sample in a study of blood T cell repertoires in COVID-19. Repertoires were generated with immunoSEQ multiplex PCR, while TCRdb's copy carries only in-frame clones and drops some. The sample has about 12,000 clones, 73% seen once. The specimen was peripheral blood. The receptors were gathered from a human donor in a cohort sampled during active COVID-19. Both conserved end residues are part of each CDR3. D genes are given only for firm matches. Clone size is given for some rows only: seen once, a few or many times, or a class if the clone is expanded.

CDR3 length	clone size	V gene	J gene	D gene	CDR3 protein	CDR3 DNA
13	-	TRBV7-2	TRBJ2-5	TRBD2	CASSSPGLATQYF	TGTGCCAGCAGCTCCCCTGGACTAGCGACCCAGTACTTC
15	-	TRBV5-6	TRBJ2-1	TRBD2	CASSLDPAGGIEQFF	TGTGCCAGCAGCTTAGATCCAGCGGGAGGGATTGAGCAGTTCTTC
14	-	TRBV5-1	TRBJ2-7	TRBD2	CASSRTSGTYEQYF	TGCGCCAGCAGCCGGACTAGCGGGACCTACGAGCAGTACTTC
14	-	TRBV7-8	TRBJ1-1	-	CASSLSGVRTEAFF	TGTGCCAGCAGCTTATCAGGGGTCCGAACTGAAGCTTTCTTT
16	-	TRBV19	TRBJ2-3	TRBD2	CASSLIAGAKTDTQYF	TGTGCCAGTTCGCTTATAGCGGGAGCCAAAACAGATACGCAGTATTTT
16	-	TRBV7-9	TRBJ2-1	TRBD2	CASSLGRESRGDEQFF	TGTGCCAGCAGCTTGGGGCGGGAGAGCCGAGGAGATGAGCAGTTCTTC
15	-	TRBV9	TRBJ1-1	TRBD1	CASSEPGTGNTEAFF	TGTGCCAGCAGCGAACCGGGGACAGGGAACACTGAAGCTTTCTTT
14	few	TRBV5-1	TRBJ2-7	TRBD1	CASSWTGAGHEQYF	TGCGCCAGCAGCTGGACAGGGGCAGGGCACGAGCAGTACTTC
14	-	TRBV24-1	TRBJ1-1	-	CATSAGPANTEAFF	TGTGCCACCTCAGCGGGACCCGCGAACACTGAAGCTTTCTTT
15	-	TRBV6-5	TRBJ2-3	TRBD2	CASTRLAGLTDTQYF	TGTGCCAGCACTAGGCTAGCGGGCCTCACAGATACGCAGTATTTT
16	-	TRBV11-2	TRBJ2-7	TRBD2	CASSLGGGRLAYEQYF	TGTGCCAGCAGCTTAGGGGGGGGGAGACTGGCCTACGAGCAGTACTTC
15	-	TRBV7-3	TRBJ2-7	-	CASSPHRVSTYEQYF	TGTGCCAGCAGCCCGCACCGGGTCTCGACCTACGAGCAGTACTTC
12	-	TRBV30	TRBJ2-5	-	CAWNYNQETQYF	TGTGCCTGGAATTACAACCAAGAGACCCAGTACTTC
14	-	TRBV7-2	TRBJ2-3	TRBD2	CASSSGLAGDTQYF	TGTGCCAGCAGCTCAGGACTAGCGGGAGATACGCAGTATTTT
13	-	TRBV11-2	TRBJ2-5	TRBD1	CASSRDREETQYF	TGTGCCAGCAGCCGGGACAGGGAAGAGACCCAGTACTTC
11	-	TRBV20-1	TRBJ1-2	-	CSARLRYGYTF	TGCAGTGCTAGACTTAGATATGGCTACACCTTC
14	-	TRBV7-8	TRBJ1-5	-	CASSLFNSNQPQHF	TGTGCCAGCAGCTTATTCAATAGCAATCAGCCCCAGCATTTT
14	-	TRBV5-1	TRBJ2-5	TRBD2	CASSPAGVKETQYF	TGCGCCAGCAGCCCAGCGGGAGTGAAAGAGACCCAGTACTTC
15	-	TRBV24-1	TRBJ2-1	-	CATSARTYVSNEQFF	TGTGCCACCAGTGCCCGGACATATGTAAGTAATGAGCAGTTCTTC
14	-	TRBV30	TRBJ1-1	TRBD1	CAWNRQGANTEAFF	TGTGCCTGGAATCGACAGGGGGCGAACACTGAAGCTTTCTTT
16	few	TRBV7-2	TRBJ2-1	TRBD1	CASSLTWAGGYNEQFF	TGTGCCAGCAGCCTCACTTGGGCAGGGGGTTATAATGAGCAGTTCTTC
14	once	TRBV5-6	TRBJ1-3	-	CASSWSYSGNTIYF	TGTGCCAGCAGCTGGTCCTATTCTGGAAACACCATATATTTT
15	-	TRBV15	TRBJ1-4	TRBD1	CATSRDRTGREKLFF	TGTGCCACCAGCAGAGATCGGACAGGGAGGGAAAAACTGTTTTTT
15	-	TRBV5-6	TRBJ1-1	TRBD1	CASRAGGQGLAEAFF	TGTGCCAGCAGGGCGGGGGGACAGGGTCTAGCTGAAGCTTTCTTT
12	-	TRBV7-2	TRBJ2-5	-	CASSLYRETQYF	TGTGCCAGCAGCTTATATCGTGAGACCCAGTACTTC
14	-	TRBV9	TRBJ2-7	-	CASSVGPDYYEQYF	TGTGCCAGCAGCGTAGGGCCAGACTACTACGAGCAGTACTTC
16	-	TRBV2	TRBJ2-1	TRBD2	CASSGTSGRALNEQFF	TGTGCCAGCAGTGGGACTAGCGGGAGGGCTCTAAATGAGCAGTTCTTC
15	-	TRBV11-2	TRBJ2-1	TRBD2	CASSSTSGAYNEQFF	TGTGCCAGCAGCTCTACTAGCGGGGCCTACAATGAGCAGTTCTTC
15	-	TRBV5-1	TRBJ1-2	-	CASSLVAGGGYGYTF	TGCGCCAGCAGCTTGGTGGCGGGGGGGGGCTATGGCTACACCTTC
15	-	TRBV5-1	TRBJ2-1	TRBD2	CASSLVSGGAGEQFF	TGCGCCAGCAGCTTGGTTAGCGGGGGGGCCGGTGAGCAGTTCTTC
16	-	TRBV19	TRBJ1-6	-	CASSIIGFGGDSPLHF	TGTGCCAGTAGTATAATCGGGTTTGGAGGCGATTCACCCCTCCACTTT
13	-	TRBV6-1	TRBJ1-1	-	CASSELGGTEAFF	TGTGCCAGCAGTGAACTTGGCGGCACTGAAGCTTTCTTT
14	large	TRBV7-8	TRBJ1-6	-	CASRGGYDSSPLHF	TGTGCCAGCAGGGGGGGGTATGATAGTTCACCCCTCCACTTT
16	-	TRBV4-1	TRBJ2-6	-	CASSQVRVSGANVLTF	TGCGCCAGCAGCCAAGTGAGGGTGAGTGGGGCCAACGTCCTGACTTTC
15	-	TRBV28	TRBJ2-1	TRBD1	CASSLRDRIYNEQFF	TGTGCCAGCAGTTTGCGGGACAGGATTTACAATGAGCAGTTCTTC
17	-	TRBV5-1	TRBJ2-3	-	CASSLAGVGAATDTQYF	TGCGCCAGCAGCTTGGCGGGGGTGGGAGCGGCGACAGATACGCAGTATTTT
15	-	TRBV7-9	TRBJ2-1	TRBD1	CASSLGQGVINEQFF	TGTGCCAGCAGCCTCGGACAGGGGGTCATCAATGAGCAGTTCTTC
14	-	TRBV18	TRBJ1-4	TRBD1	CASSLDRAGEKLFF	TGTGCCAGCTCACTGGACAGGGCGGGGGAAAAACTGTTTTTT
15	medium-sized	TRBV7-2	TRBJ2-7	TRBD2	CASSSHGTSSYEQYF	TGTGCCAGCAGCTCCCACGGGACTAGCTCCTACGAGCAGTACTTC
15	-	TRBV28	TRBJ2-7	TRBD1	CASSSTTGGSYEQYF	TGTGCCAGCAGTTCTACGACAGGGGGAAGCTACGAGCAGTACTTC